The 28 T cell receptor beta chains given below trace back to one sample, sequenced in a study of radiation and T cells in renal cell carcinoma. Generated by immunoSEQ multiplex PCR, the TCRdb table keeps only in-frame clones and is missing some. This table holds just over 150,000 clones, about nine tenths found once. The sample's time point: blood 2 weeks post-SBRT. Treatment: 15 Gy SBRT to primary tumor, nephrectomy 4 weeks later. The sequences come from blood, collected from a patient whose treatment included radiotherapy and nephrectomy. The receptors derive from a woman between 45 and 60 years old with renal cell carcinoma.

The V call is TRBV6-1, the J call TRBJ1-3; D is undetermined. The CDR3 extends over 15 amino acids. Trimming removed 7 bases at V and 3 bases at J, with 16 bases between. Germline-derived CDR1 and CDR2 are MNHNS and SASEGT. This CDR3 reads CASTRAVPGGNTIYF. The CDR3 DNA is TGTGCCAGCACCCGGGCCGTCCCTGGTGGAAACACCATATATTTT.

This chain links TRBV30 with TRBJ1-4; maybe TRBD1 (5 bases). The germline V gene encodes CDR1 GTSNPN and CDR2 SVGIG (reference sequence). Trimming took 7 bases from V and 4 from J, leaving 22 bases between them. This CDR3 contains 16 residues. This chain's CDR3 is CASSFPGGSLNEKLFF. Here the CDR3 DNA reads TGTGCCTCCAGTTTCCCCGGGGGGAGCCTTAATGAAAAACTGTTTTTT.

V is TRBV5-1 and J is TRBJ2-3; 7 nucleotides agree with TRBD1. V lost 1 base and J lost 3; bases outside the gene matches: 5. CDR3 length: 15 amino acids. Germline lookup yields CDR1 SGHRS and CDR2 YFSETQ. The CDR3 protein is CASSLFAGGTDTQYF. CDR3 DNA sequence: TGCGCCAGCAGCTTGTTTGCAGGGGGTACAGATACGCAGTATTTT. The full variable domain, rest sourced from reference TRBV5-1 and TRBJ2-3, is KAGVTQTPRYLIKTRGQQVTLSCSPISGHRSVSWYQQTPGQGLQFLFEYFSETQRNKGNFPGRFSGRQFSNSRSEMNVSTLELGDSALYLCASSLFAGGTDTQYFGPGTRLTVL.

This chain connects TRBV5-6 to TRBJ1-2; 7 nucleotides match TRBD1. The CDR3 totals 14 residues. V was pared by 6 bases and J by 7 bases, with 12 bases of the junction left unmatched. Germline V gives CDR1 SGHDT, CDR2 YYEEEE. In DNA, the CDR3 is TGTGCCAGCACACGATTGGAGGGGGCCAGTGGCTACACCTTC. Protein sequence: CASTRLEGASGYTF. The full variable domain, completed using reference TRBV5-6 and TRBJ1-2, is DAGVTQSPTHLIKTRGQQVTLRCSPKSGHDTVSWYQQALGQGPQFIFQYYEEEERQRGNFPDRFSGHQFPNYSSELNVNALLLGDSALYLCASTRLEGASGYTFGSGTRLTVV.

The chain has TRBV30 and TRBJ2-7; maybe TRBD2 (7 bases). V lost 1 base, J lost 3 bases, and 10 bases lay in between. Germline assignment: CDR1 GTSNPN and CDR2 SVGIG (reference sequence). The CDR3 is 13 amino acids. For the CDR3, the DNA is TGTGCCTGGAGTGGAAGGGGGGGCTACGAGCAGTACTTC. Protein product: CAWSGRGGYEQYF.

The chain is built from TRBV18 and TRBJ1-6, with 7 bases identical to TRBD1. V shed 6 bases, J shed 6 bases, and the junction held 8 bases outside the gene matches. Germline V gives CDR1 KGHSH, CDR2 LQKENI. The CDR3 sequence is 15 residues long. CDR3 residues: CASSPGTATNSPLHF. The CDR3 region has the DNA TGTGCCAGCTCTCCCGGGACAGCGACTAATTCACCCCTCCACTTT.

The rearrangement links TRBV5-4 to TRBJ1-2; 7 bases match TRBD1. This CDR3 has 15 residues. Per germline, CDR1 SGHNT and CDR2 YYREEE (reference sequence). The trim removed 2 bases at V and 4 bases at J, leaving 8 bases unmatched. The CDR3 loop is CASSFKTGLAYGYTF. As DNA, the CDR3 is TGTGCCAGCAGCTTTAAGACAGGGCTTGCCTATGGCTACACCTTC.

The chain carries TRBV18 and TRBJ2-2; D is unclear. V lost 6 bases and J 0 bases, leaving 14 bases between the germline ends. This CDR3 is 16 amino acids long. CDR1 and CDR2 from the germline V gene are KGHSH and LQKENI. This CDR3 reads CASSTTEKANTGELFF. In nucleotides, the CDR3 is TGTGCCAGCTCCACCACGGAGAAGGCGAACACCGGGGAGCTGTTTTTT.

The chain carries TRBV5-1 and TRBJ2-7; the D call may be TRBD1 or TRBD2 (5 bases each). V was shortened by 2 bases and J by 0 bases, with 12 bases between the two germline ends. CDR3 length equals 15 residues. Germline CDR1 is SGHRS and CDR2 is YFSETQ. CDR3 amino acids: CASSFSAGSSYEQYF. CDR3 nucleotide sequence: TGCGCCAGCAGCTTTTCGGCAGGGAGCTCCTACGAGCAGTACTTC. Full variable domain (outside the CDR3, taken from reference TRBV5-1 and TRBJ2-7): KAGVTQTPRYLIKTRGQQVTLSCSPISGHRSVSWYQQTPGQGLQFLFEYFSETQRNKGNFPGRFSGRQFSNSRSEMNVSTLELGDSALYLCASSFSAGSSYEQYFGPGTRLTVT.

The chain joins TRBV19 to TRBJ2-1; perhaps D is TRBD1 or TRBD2 (6 bases each). The V and J ends lost 2 bases and 7 bases respectively, with 15 bases between them. This CDR3 comprises 15 residues. CDR1 is LNHDA, CDR2 SQIVND, per germline (reference sequence). The CDR3 coding sequence is TGTGCCAGTAGTATAAGGTATGGGGGGCGAAATGAGCAGTTCTTC. It codes for CASSIRYGGRNEQFF.

The chain has TRBV19 and TRBJ1-5; TRBD1 aligns across 7 bases. The V segment lost 6 bases and the J segment 4 bases; nucleotides outside the gene matches: 6. The CDR3 sequence is 14 residues long. Germline CDR1 is LNHDA and CDR2 is SQIVND (reference sequence). This CDR3 reads CASRDGTENQPQHF. In DNA form, the CDR3 reads TGTGCCAGTAGAGATGGGACAGAAAATCAGCCCCAGCATTTT. Full variable domain (outside the CDR3, taken from reference TRBV19 and TRBJ1-5): DGGITQSPKYLFRKEGQNVTLSCEQNLNHDAMYWYRQDPGQGLRLIYYSQIVNDFQKGDIAEGYSVSREKKESFPLTVTSAQKNPTAFYLCASRDGTENQPQHFGDGTRLSIL.

The rearrangement joins TRBV21-1 to TRBJ2-7; no DNA check was done on the table's D call, TRBD2. TRBV21-1 is annotated as a pseudogene. CDR3 length equals 17 residues. CDR3 coding DNA: TGTGCCAGCAGCAAAATGCGGTTTGGAGCGGGGAAAAAGGTGCAGTACTTC. It yields the protein CASSKMRFGAGKKVQYF.

The chain links TRBV6-1 to TRBJ1-1; 8 nucleotides match TRBD1. Per the germline V gene, CDR1 is MNHNS and CDR2 is SASEGT. The CDR3 loop spans 15 amino acids. The trim removed 2 bases at V and 8 bases at J, leaving 10 bases unmatched. For the CDR3, the DNA is TGTGCCAGCAGTGAACCCACAGGGGGGAAGGCCGAAGCTTTCTTT. Protein: CASSEPTGGKAEAFF.

The V gene is TRBV15, the J gene TRBJ2-6; 7 bases match TRBD1. CDR3 length: 16 residues. Germline loops: CDR1 LNHNV, CDR2 YYDKDF (reference sequence). Trimming removed 9 bases from V and 0 bases from J; junction bases left unmatched: 8. The DNA of the CDR3 is TGTGCCACTCGGGACAGCCTACCCTCTGGGGCCAACGTCCTGACTTTC. It translates to CATRDSLPSGANVLTF.

The J gene is TRBJ2-3, the V gene TRBV25-1; 10 bases match TRBD2. J was trimmed by 6 bases and V by 1 base; bases with no gene match: 13. Germline V CDR1 and CDR2: MGHDK, SYGVNS. The CDR3 covers 18 residues. CDR3 amino acids: CASSEFRPSSGGEDTQYF. CDR3 bases: TGTGCCAGCAGTGAATTCCGGCCGTCCAGCGGGGGGGAGGATACGCAGTATTTT.

CDR3 bases: TGTGCCAGCAGCTTACCCAGCGGGCGGACAACTAATGAAAAACTGTTTTTT. Residues: CASSLPSGRTTNEKLFF. The chain links TRBV7-9 to TRBJ1-4; D unclear. Per the germline V gene, CDR1 is SEHNR and CDR2 is FQNEAQ (reference sequence). The CDR3 contains 17 residues. Trimming removed 2 bases at V and 0 bases at J, with 13 bases between.

The chain joins TRBV9 to TRBJ1-4; D ambiguous. Per the germline V gene, CDR1 is SGDLS and CDR2 is YYNGEE. With 3 bases removed from V and 2 bases from J, the gap between germline ends came to 11 bases. The CDR3 length is 15 residues. The chain's CDR3 is CASSATRLTNEKLFF. CDR3 DNA: TGTGCCAGCAGCGCTACCCGGTTGACTAATGAAAAACTGTTTTTT.

The J gene is TRBJ2-3, the V gene TRBV19; no definite D call. Per germline, CDR1 LNHDA and CDR2 SQIVND (reference sequence). The CDR3 loop spans 13 amino acids. The V end was cut by 4 bases, the J end by 4 bases, with 9 bases between. CDR3 loop: CASSKFAADTQYF. DNA of the CDR3: TGTGCCAGTAGTAAGTTTGCGGCAGATACGCAGTATTTT.

The gene calls are TRBV4-1 and TRBJ1-3; D is undetermined. CDR1 and CDR2 (germline): MGHRA, YSYEKL. CDR3 length equals 14 residues. V was trimmed by 2 bases and J by 0 bases, leaving 5 bases between them. The CDR3 loop is CASSQIYSGNTIYF. The CDR3 coding sequence is TGCGCCAGCAGCCAAATTTACTCTGGAAACACCATATATTTT.

The gene calls are TRBV11-2 and TRBJ1-3; D is ambiguous. The CDR3 spans 15 residues. V gave up 4 bases and J gave up 0 bases, with 10 bases separating them. CDR1 and CDR2 from the germline V gene are SGHAT and FQNNGV. In DNA form, the CDR3 reads TGTGCCAGCAGCTATGGACGTCGCTCTGGAAACACCATATATTTT. Its protein product is CASSYGRRSGNTIYF.

V is TRBV7-9 and J is TRBJ1-4; TRBD1 is a possible D gene (5 bases). V was shortened by 1 base and J by 7 bases, with 22 bases between the two germline ends. CDR1 and CDR2 (germline): SEHNR, FQNEAQ (reference sequence). CDR3 length equals 18 residues. CDR3: CASSLVGVRDLLVEKLFF. Written as DNA, the CDR3 is TGTGCCAGCAGCTTAGTAGGGGTTCGGGATCTATTGGTTGAAAAACTGTTTTTT.

This clone has more than one count but fewer than ten. The J gene is TRBJ1-5, the V gene TRBV5-4; D unclear. Germline CDR1 and CDR2: SGHNT and YYREEE (reference sequence). The CDR3 is 15 amino acids. V was cut by 2 bases and J by 0 bases, with 9 bases left in between. In DNA, the CDR3 is TGTGCCAGCAGCTTATATGGAAATAGCAATCAGCCCCAGCATTTT. Amino acid sequence: CASSLYGNSNQPQHF.

The chain employs TRBV19 and TRBJ2-2; D ambiguous. Trimming shortened V by 6 bases and J by 5 bases, and 7 bases separated the two germline ends. The CDR3 runs 12 residues. Germline-derived CDR1 and CDR2 are LNHDA and SQIVND (reference sequence). CDR3 loop: CASSRYTGELFF. CDR3 DNA sequence: TGTGCCAGTAGCAGGTATACCGGGGAGCTGTTTTTT.

The chain couples TRBV28 to TRBJ2-7; D not certain. Trimming shortened V by 5 bases and J by 4 bases, and 6 bases separated the two germline ends. CDR1 is MDHEN and CDR2 is SYDVKM in the germline V gene. The length of the CDR3 is 11 residues. The CDR3 protein is CASSVQYEQYF. For the CDR3, the DNA is TGTGCCAGCAGTGTACAATACGAGCAGTACTTC.

This chain links TRBV7-3 with TRBJ2-2; 11 positions match TRBD2. There are 16 residues in the CDR3. Germline values: CDR1 SGHTA, CDR2 FQGTGA. The V gene end was trimmed by 6 bases and the J gene end by 1 base; junction bases not matched to a gene: 4. CDR3 nucleotide sequence: TGTGCCAGCAGACCTACTAGCGGGGGGAACACCGGGGAGCTGTTTTTT. Translation: CASRPTSGGNTGELFF.

Turning to this clone: Other DNA sequences in this sample translate to the same CDR3. The chain employs TRBV29-1 and TRBJ1-2; tentatively, D is TRBD1 (6 bases). V gave up 7 bases and J gave up 3 bases, with 12 bases separating them. This CDR3 is 12 amino acids long. The germline V gene has CDR1 SQVTM and CDR2 ANQGSEA. The CDR3 here is CSALGGDYGYTF. CDR3 DNA: TGCAGCGCCCTAGGGGGGGACTATGGCTACACCTTC.

This sequence joins TRBV5-1 and TRBJ2-1; unclear D gene. The germline V gene encodes CDR1 SGHRS and CDR2 YFSETQ. CDR3 size: 15 residues. Between the trimmed V and J ends, which lost 2 bases and 0 bases, there was a span of 9 bases. Here the CDR3 reads CASSFRFSSYNEQFF. The CDR3 nucleotides are TGCGCCAGCAGCTTCCGGTTTAGCTCCTACAATGAGCAGTTCTTC.

This clone was recorded only once. V is TRBV5-1 and J is TRBJ2-3; unclear D gene. Germline lookup yields CDR1 SGHRS and CDR2 YFSETQ. Between the trimmed V and J ends, which lost 0 bases and 4 bases, there was a span of 18 bases. CDR3 length: 17 amino acids. The CDR3: CASSLGPGLYQADTQYF. The CDR3 nucleotides read TGCGCCAGCAGCTTGGGGCCCGGGCTATATCAGGCAGATACGCAGTATTTT.